A single sample is the source of the 21 T cell receptor beta chains below, sequenced in a study of PD-1 blockade in classical Hodgkin lymphoma. Here immunoSEQ multiplex PCR was the method, and the copy in TCRdb shows in-frame clones only, minus some. The sample consists of approximately 25,000 clones, roughly three quarters of them appearing once. Each and every patient relapsed after autologous stem cell transplantation, and patients got differing brentuximab vedotin exposure. Specimen: peripheral blood mononuclear cells (PBMCs), collected at baseline. Receptors originate from a human donor with classical Hodgkin lymphoma.

This chain uses TRBV6-5 with TRBJ1-4; tentatively, D is TRBD1 (5 bases). The ends were cut back, 7 bases at V and 6 bases at J, with 15 bases in the middle. This CDR3 contains 14 residues. Per germline, CDR1 MNHEY and CDR2 SVGAGI. CDR3 loop: CASNHPGGDEKLFF. Here the CDR3 DNA reads TGTGCCAGCAACCACCCGGGAGGGGATGAAAAACTGTTTTTT.

The V and J genes are TRBV11-2 and TRBJ2-7; 10 bases map to TRBD1. The V and J ends lost 5 bases and 6 bases, in that order; junction bases with no gene match: 10. The germline CDR1 and CDR2 sequences are SGHAT and FQNNGV. CDR3 length equals 15 residues. In nucleotides, the CDR3 is TGTGCCAGCAGCGACTGGACAGGGGGGCTCATCGAGCAGTACTTC. This translates into CASSDWTGGLIEQYF.

The chain couples TRBV2 to TRBJ1-2, with 7 bases identical to TRBD1. This CDR3 has 15 amino acids. Trimming took 1 base from V and 6 from J; bases not matched to a gene: 8. Germline V gives CDR1 SNHLY, CDR2 FYNNEI. The CDR3 reads CASSEGEGGEHGYTF. The CDR3 nucleotides read TGTGCCAGCAGTGAAGGTGAAGGGGGCGAACATGGCTACACCTTC.

V is TRBV4-2 and J is TRBJ1-6; a possible D gene is TRBD1 (5 bases). The CDR3 extends over 15 amino acids. Trimming removed 1 base at V and 8 bases at J, with 12 bases between. CDR1 is LGHNA, CDR2 YNFKEQ, per germline. This CDR3 reads CASSQGPRVDSPLHF. The CDR3, as DNA: TGTGCCAGCAGCCAAGGGCCCAGGGTGGATTCACCCCTCCACTTT.

V is TRBV7-8 and J is TRBJ2-1; D is possibly TRBD1 (6 bases). Looked up from germline, CDR1 is SGHVS and CDR2 is FQNEAQ. Trimming took off 3 bases at V and 9 bases at J, with 9 bases between the two ends. The CDR3 length is 12 residues. CDR3 region: CASSLGAGEQFF. The CDR3 DNA follows: TGTGCCAGCAGCTTGGGGGCGGGTGAGCAGTTCTTC.

The chain links TRBV6-5 to TRBJ2-2; D is ambiguous. This CDR3 has 13 amino acids. V was pared by 3 bases and J by 4 bases, with 6 bases between. Per the germline V gene, CDR1 is MNHEY and CDR2 is SVGAGI. The CDR3 sequence: CASSYFRTGELFF. In DNA form, the CDR3 reads TGTGCCAGCAGTTATTTCCGCACCGGGGAGCTGTTTTTT.

This clone was seen a handful of times. This chain connects TRBV11-2 to TRBJ2-7, with D uncertain. Germline V CDR1 and CDR2: SGHAT, FQNNGV. Trimming removed 6 bases from V and 3 bases from J, with 18 bases in between. CDR3 length: 15 residues. Here the CDR3 DNA reads TGTGCCAGCAGACATTACACGGCTCGAGGCTACGAGCAGTACTTC. It encodes CASRHYTARGYEQYF.

The chain joins TRBV18 to TRBJ2-5; TRBD1 might be the D (7 bases). The CDR3 totals 14 residues. V was clipped by 2 bases and J by 5 bases, with 12 bases between them. Germline CDR1 KGHSH, CDR2 LQKENI. The CDR3 sequence: CASSPMSGGETQYF. DNA for the CDR3: TGTGCCAGCTCACCAATGTCAGGGGGGGAGACCCAGTACTTC.

This sequence joins TRBV4-2 and TRBJ2-2; tentatively, D is TRBD2 (5 bases). The CDR3 is 18 residues long. The V and J ends lost 1 base and 0 bases respectively, with 15 bases between them. The germline gives CDR1 LGHNA, CDR2 YNFKEQ. CDR3 sequence (DNA): TGTGCCAGCAGCCAAGGGGTAATTGAACTAGCGAACACCGGGGAGCTGTTTTTT. Translating gives CASSQGVIELANTGELFF.

The chain recombines TRBV6-5 with TRBJ2-3; possibly TRBD2 for D (5 bases). V lost 2 bases, J lost 3 bases, and 12 bases lay in between. Germline loops: CDR1 MNHEY, CDR2 SVGAGI. This CDR3 contains 15 residues. This CDR3 is CASSYLRGGTDTQYF. The CDR3 nucleotides read TGTGCCAGCAGTTACCTTCGGGGTGGGACAGATACGCAGTATTTT.

This chain connects TRBV4-2 to TRBJ2-3; D gene ambiguous. This CDR3 has 16 amino acids. Germline V gene data show CDR1 as LGHNA and CDR2 as YNFKEQ. V dropped 1 base and J dropped 5 bases, with 16 bases sitting between them. The CDR3 nucleotides are TGTGCCAGCAGCCAAGTCAGTATAGAGTCGGTAGATACGCAGTATTTT. This translates into CASSQVSIESVDTQYF.

CDR3 protein: CASSLEAGRLLYEQYF. The CDR3 DNA is TGTGCCAGCAGCTTGGAGGCCGGGCGCCTCCTTTACGAGCAGTACTTC. J is TRBJ2-7 and V is TRBV5-4; D gene unclear. CDR1 SGHNT and CDR2 YYREEE come from the germline V gene (reference sequence). The CDR3 consists of 16 residues. V dropped 0 bases and J dropped 4 bases, with 17 bases sitting between them.

The chain recombines TRBV10-3 with TRBJ1-4; D might be TRBD1 (5 bases). The germline V gene encodes CDR1 ENHRY and CDR2 SYGVKD. This CDR3 contains 12 residues. Trimming stripped 8 bases from V and 7 bases from J, with 11 bases between. CDR3 in amino acids: CAIGTVAEKLFF. CDR3 bases: TGTGCCATCGGGACTGTTGCTGAAAAACTGTTTTTT.

The CDR3 DNA follows: TGTGCCAGCAGCGTCGGGGGTTATGGCTACACCTTC. Amino acids: CASSVGGYGYTF. The chain links TRBV9 to TRBJ1-2, with D perhaps matching TRBD1 (5 bases). V lost 2 bases and J lost 5, with 7 bases in between. Germline CDR1 reads SGDLS; CDR2 reads YYNGEE. The CDR3 totals 12 residues.

J is TRBJ2-2 and V is TRBV11-3, with 9 bases matching TRBD2. V was clipped by 1 base and J by 4 bases; unmatched bases: 1. Germline V CDR1 and CDR2: SGHNT, YENEEA. The CDR3 has 15 residues. The CDR3 here is CASSLARGGTGELFF. CDR3 in DNA: TGTGCCAGCAGCTTAGCGCGGGGGGGCACCGGGGAGCTGTTTTTT.

The chain recombines TRBV27 with TRBJ2-2; D is unresolved. Germline loops: CDR1 MNHEY, CDR2 SMNVEV (reference sequence). The CDR3 has 13 residues. V lost 6 bases and J 1 base, leaving 6 bases between the germline ends. This CDR3 reads CASSTLNTGELFF. The CDR3 DNA follows: TGTGCCAGCAGCACCTTGAACACCGGGGAGCTGTTTTTT.

The J gene is TRBJ2-1, the V gene TRBV19; 10 bases are a match to TRBD1. V was clipped by 5 bases and J by 2 bases; unmatched bases: 3. Germline assignment: CDR1 LNHDA and CDR2 SQIVND (reference sequence). The CDR3 loop spans 15 amino acids. CDR3 nucleotide sequence: TGTGCCAGTAGTGGTGGGACAGGGGCCTACAATGAGCAGTTCTTC. This codes for CASSGGTGAYNEQFF.

This rearrangement joins TRBV7-9 to TRBJ2-7; D is possibly TRBD1 or TRBD2 (5 bases each). V lost 6 bases and J 2 bases, leaving 8 bases between the germline ends. The CDR3 runs 12 residues. The germline gives CDR1 SEHNR, CDR2 FQNEAQ (reference sequence). Here the CDR3 reads CASRRGAYEQYF. In nucleotides, the CDR3 is TGTGCCAGCAGGAGGGGTGCCTACGAGCAGTACTTC.

In DNA, the CDR3 is TGTGCCAGCAGCTCGGACCCGCACAGGGATGCTGGAAACACCATATATTTT. This encodes CASSSDPHRDAGNTIYF. The chain has TRBV7-6 and TRBJ1-3; D possibly corresponds to TRBD1 (6 bases). Trimming removed 4 bases at V and 2 bases at J, with 18 bases between. This CDR3 has 17 amino acids. The germline V gene encodes CDR1 SGHVS and CDR2 FNYEAQ. Filled out from reference TRBV7-6 and TRBJ1-3, the complete variable domain reads GAGVSQSPRYKVTKRGQDVALRCDPISGHVSLYWYRQALGQGPEFLTYFNYEAQQDKSGLPNDRFSAERPEGSISTLTIQRTEQRDSAMYRCASSSDPHRDAGNTIYFGEGSWLTVV.

This chain links TRBV10-3 with TRBJ2-7; D gene uncertain. The CDR3 has 13 residues. Trimming shortened V by 11 bases and J by 2 bases, and 16 bases separated the two germline ends. Per the germline V gene, CDR1 is ENHRY and CDR2 is SYGVKD. The CDR3: CAVTRSGAYEQYF. In DNA form, the CDR3 reads TGTGCCGTCACGAGGTCTGGGGCCTACGAGCAGTACTTC.

The chain employs TRBV28 and TRBJ1-5; D is unresolved. The CDR3 runs to 12 residues. Germline V gene sequence: CDR1 MDHEN, CDR2 SYDVKM. With 3 bases removed from V and 3 bases from J, the gap between germline ends came to 3 bases. CDR3 protein: CASSFYNQPQHF. DNA for the CDR3: TGTGCCAGCAGTTTCTACAATCAGCCCCAGCATTTT. The variable domain in full, with the rest retrieved from reference TRBV28 and TRBJ1-5, is DVKVTQSSRYLVKRTGEKVFLECVQDMDHENMFWYRQDPGLGLRLIYFSYDVKMKEKGDIPEGYSVSREKKERFSLILESASTNQTSMYLCASSFYNQPQHFGDGTRLSIL.